This T cell receptor beta chain was identified in a study of blood T cell repertoires in COVID-19. Study as a whole: The United States, Italy and Spain provided the acute and convalescent COVID-19 samples. Sources were T cells, B-cell-depleted T cells, or PBMCs; the material itself was cDNA or gDNA.

A Seattle source enrolled patients during active infection and followed them longitudinally. V was pared by 6 bases and J by 1 base, with 19 bases of the junction left unmatched. Germline values: CDR1 MNHEY, CDR2 SMNVEV (reference sequence). CDR3 size: 19 residues. Study processing details: Using reference gene primer amplification, nucleated cell counts were estimated. Only in-frame clones appear in the TCRdb table, and some are missing; sequencing was by immunoSEQ multiplex PCR. V and J calls and clone size follow that table, whereas D and trimming were derived from the DNA. This table has around 160,000 clones, approximately 85% appearing once.

The specimen sequenced was peripheral blood. The receptor comes from a woman aged 55-70 years with COVID-19, enrolled during active disease. The J gene is TRBJ1-1, the V gene TRBV27; 8 bases align to TRBD1. The CDR3 protein is CASRILRPGQGRKNTEAFF. As DNA, the CDR3 is TGTGCCAGCAGGATATTAAGGCCCGGACAGGGCAGGAAGAACACTGAAGCTTTCTTT.